One and the same sample provided the 7 T cell receptor beta chains below, sequenced in a study of neoadjuvant anti-PD-1 for oral cavity cancer. Time point here: after neoadjuvant nivolumab, at surgical resection. Sequencing used immunoSEQ multiplex PCR; TCRdb keeps in-frame clones, though not all of them. The repertoire includes about 42,000 clones, about 76% of them detected once, and 4.8% sits in the top ten. The material sequenced was PBMCs, taken after nivolumab (anti-PD-1) treatment. These receptor sequences come from a person aged 35 to 85 with oral cavity squamous cell carcinoma.

The CDR3: CSVRTGGDNEKLFF. The CDR3 region has the DNA TGCAGCGTCCGGACAGGGGGCGACAATGAAAAACTGTTTTTT. V and J are TRBV29-1 and TRBJ1-4; 11 bases agree with TRBD1. Germline V gene lookup returns CDR1 SQVTM and CDR2 ANQGSEA. Trimming took 6 bases from V and 5 from J; bases not matched to a gene: 5. This CDR3 has 14 residues.

The CDR3 coding sequence is TGTGCCAGCAGTGAATACGGACTTTCAGGGGTCACTGAAGCTTTCTTT. This translates into CASSEYGLSGVTEAFF. The rearrangement links TRBV25-1 to TRBJ1-1, with D maybe TRBD1 (6 bases). CDR3 size: 16 residues. CDR1 is MGHDK and CDR2 is SYGVNS in the germline V gene. The V gene lost 0 bases and the J gene lost 4 bases, with 15 bases spanning the gap.

This clone was counted between two and nine times. The chain links TRBV19 to TRBJ1-3; D gene unclear. The CDR3 is 15 amino acids. Germline-derived CDR1 and CDR2 are LNHDA and SQIVND (reference sequence). With 4 bases removed from V and 5 bases from J, the gap between germline ends came to 15 bases. The CDR3 nucleotides are TGTGCCAGTAGTAGAACACCTCGGATCCGAAACACCATATATTTT. Protein: CASSRTPRIRNTIYF.

The V gene is TRBV2, the J gene TRBJ2-1; D ambiguous. The germline gives CDR1 SNHLY, CDR2 FYNNEI. This CDR3 has 13 amino acids. V lost 4 bases and J 8 bases, leaving 12 bases between the germline ends. CDR3: CASSAQISHEQFF. CDR3 DNA: TGTGCCAGCAGTGCGCAGATCAGCCATGAGCAGTTCTTC.

The chain recombines TRBV7-9 with TRBJ2-7, with D hard to call. The germline gives CDR1 SEHNR, CDR2 FQNEAQ (reference sequence). The CDR3 is 14 amino acids. V gave up 1 base and J gave up 3 bases, with 10 bases separating them. Here the CDR3 DNA reads TGTGCCAGCAGCTTAGGCGATAATCTCTACGAGCAGTACTTC. Translation: CASSLGDNLYEQYF.

To note about this clone: At one end, the junction sequence differs from germline, possibly due to a read error. V and J are TRBV27 and TRBJ1-1, with a possible D match to TRBD1 (5 bases). The CDR3 extends over 13 amino acids. CDR1 and CDR2 from the germline V gene are MNHEY and SMNVEV (reference sequence). The CDR3 is CASSLSRAGRTLF. As DNA, the CDR3 is TGTGCCAGCAGTTTATCAAGGGCAGGGAGGACTCTCTTT.

This chain connects TRBV2 to TRBJ2-2; TRBD1 is a possible D gene (5 bases). The CDR3 runs to 12 residues. V lost 7 bases to trimming and J lost 4 bases, with 7 bases between them. CDR1 is SNHLY and CDR2 is FYNNEI in the germline V gene. CDR3 residues: CASTGPTGELFF. CDR3 nucleotides: TGTGCCAGCACAGGGCCCACCGGGGAGCTGTTTTTT.